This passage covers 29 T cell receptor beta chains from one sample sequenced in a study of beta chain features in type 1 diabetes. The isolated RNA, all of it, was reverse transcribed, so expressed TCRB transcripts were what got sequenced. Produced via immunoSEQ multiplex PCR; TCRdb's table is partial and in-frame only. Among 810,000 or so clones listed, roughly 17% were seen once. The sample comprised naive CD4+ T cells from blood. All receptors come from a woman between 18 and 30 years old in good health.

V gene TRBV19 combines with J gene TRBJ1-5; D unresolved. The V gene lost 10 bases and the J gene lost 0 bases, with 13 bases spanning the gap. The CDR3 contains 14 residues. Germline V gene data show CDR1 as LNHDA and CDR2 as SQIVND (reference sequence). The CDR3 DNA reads TGTGCCACCGAAACAGTTTATAGCAATCAGCCCCAGCATTTT. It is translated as CATETVYSNQPQHF.

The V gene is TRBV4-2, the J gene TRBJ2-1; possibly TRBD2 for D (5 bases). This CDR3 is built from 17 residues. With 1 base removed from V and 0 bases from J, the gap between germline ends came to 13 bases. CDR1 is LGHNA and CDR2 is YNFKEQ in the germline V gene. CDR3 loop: CASSQVQWRSSYNEQFF. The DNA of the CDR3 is TGTGCCAGCAGCCAAGTCCAGTGGAGGAGCTCCTACAATGAGCAGTTCTTC.

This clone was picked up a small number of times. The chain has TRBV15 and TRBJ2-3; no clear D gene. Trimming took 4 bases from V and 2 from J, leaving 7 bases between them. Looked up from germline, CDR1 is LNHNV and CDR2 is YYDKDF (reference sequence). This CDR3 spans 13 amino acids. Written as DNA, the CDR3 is TGTGCCACCAGCATGGAGAACACAGATACGCAGTATTTT. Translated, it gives CATSMENTDTQYF.

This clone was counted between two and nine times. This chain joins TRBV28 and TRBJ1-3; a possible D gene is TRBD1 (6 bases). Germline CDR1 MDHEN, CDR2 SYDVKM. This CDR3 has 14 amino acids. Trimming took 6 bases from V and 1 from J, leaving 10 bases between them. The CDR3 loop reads CASSEGGSGNTIYF. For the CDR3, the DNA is TGTGCCAGCAGCGAGGGGGGATCTGGAAACACCATATATTTT.

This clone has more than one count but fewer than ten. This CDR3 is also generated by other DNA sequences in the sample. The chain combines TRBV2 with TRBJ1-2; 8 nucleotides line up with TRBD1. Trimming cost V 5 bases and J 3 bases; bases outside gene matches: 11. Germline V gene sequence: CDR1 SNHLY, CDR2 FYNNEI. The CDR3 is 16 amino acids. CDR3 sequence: CASSSPGQGEDYGYTF. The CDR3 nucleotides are TGTGCCAGCAGTTCTCCCGGACAGGGTGAGGACTATGGCTACACCTTC.

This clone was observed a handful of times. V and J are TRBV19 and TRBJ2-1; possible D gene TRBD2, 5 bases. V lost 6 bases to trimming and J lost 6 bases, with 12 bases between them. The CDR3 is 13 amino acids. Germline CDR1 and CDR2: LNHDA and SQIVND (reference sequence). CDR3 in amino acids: CASSVERANEQFF. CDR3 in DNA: TGTGCCAGTAGCGTCGAGAGGGCCAATGAGCAGTTCTTC.

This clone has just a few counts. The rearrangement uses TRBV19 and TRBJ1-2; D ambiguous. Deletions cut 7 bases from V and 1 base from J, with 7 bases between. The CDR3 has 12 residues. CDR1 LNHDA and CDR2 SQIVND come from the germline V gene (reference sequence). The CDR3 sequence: CASNGGNYGYTF. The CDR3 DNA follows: TGTGCCAGTAACGGCGGTAACTATGGCTACACCTTC. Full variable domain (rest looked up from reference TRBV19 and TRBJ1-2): DGGITQSPKYLFRKEGQNVTLSCEQNLNHDAMYWYRQDPGQGLRLIYYSQIVNDFQKGDIAEGYSVSREKKESFPLTVTSAQKNPTAFYLCASNGGNYGYTFGSGTRLTVV.

Here the CDR3 DNA reads TGTGCCACCGTAGCGGGAGGGCGCGATGAGCAGTTCTTC. Encoded protein: CATVAGGRDEQFF. This chain connects TRBV10-3 to TRBJ2-1, with TRBD2 matching 11 bases. The germline gives CDR1 ENHRY, CDR2 SYGVKD. Losses at the gene ends were 10 bases for V and 8 bases for J; bases not matched to a gene: 7. The CDR3 runs to 13 residues.

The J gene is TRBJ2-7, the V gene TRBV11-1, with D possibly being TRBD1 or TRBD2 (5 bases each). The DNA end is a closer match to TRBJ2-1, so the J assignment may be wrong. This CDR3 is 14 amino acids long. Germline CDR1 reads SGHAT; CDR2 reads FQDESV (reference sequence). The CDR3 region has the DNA TGTGCCAGCAGTCCCGGGACGGTTTACAATGAGCAGTTCTTC. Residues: CASSPGTVYNEQFF.

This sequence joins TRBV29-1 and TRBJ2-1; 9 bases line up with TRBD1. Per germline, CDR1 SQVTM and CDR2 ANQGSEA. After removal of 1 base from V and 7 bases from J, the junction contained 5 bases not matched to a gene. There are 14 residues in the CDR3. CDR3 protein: CSVEGQGGPNEQFF. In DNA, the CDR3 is TGCAGCGTTGAAGGACAGGGGGGCCCGAATGAGCAGTTCTTC.

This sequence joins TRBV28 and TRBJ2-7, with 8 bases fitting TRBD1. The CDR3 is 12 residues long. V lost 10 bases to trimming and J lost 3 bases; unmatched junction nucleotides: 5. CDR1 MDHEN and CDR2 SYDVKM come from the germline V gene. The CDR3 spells CATWGQDYEQYF. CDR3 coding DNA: TGTGCCACCTGGGGACAGGACTACGAGCAGTACTTC.

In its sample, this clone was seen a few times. For the CDR3, the DNA is TGTGCCAGCAGTTTAACTCCTGGGGCCAACGTCCTGACTTTC. Protein product: CASSLTPGANVLTF. V and J are TRBV27 and TRBJ2-6; D ambiguous. The ends were cut back, 2 bases at V and 2 bases at J, with 4 bases in the middle. CDR1 and CDR2 (germline): MNHEY, SMNVEV (reference sequence). The CDR3 is made up of 14 amino acids.

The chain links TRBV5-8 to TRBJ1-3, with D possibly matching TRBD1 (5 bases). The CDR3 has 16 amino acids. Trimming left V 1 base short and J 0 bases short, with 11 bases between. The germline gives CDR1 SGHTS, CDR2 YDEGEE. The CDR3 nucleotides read TGTGCCAGCAGCTTGCCAGGGATGCACTCTGGAAACACCATATATTTT. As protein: CASSLPGMHSGNTIYF.

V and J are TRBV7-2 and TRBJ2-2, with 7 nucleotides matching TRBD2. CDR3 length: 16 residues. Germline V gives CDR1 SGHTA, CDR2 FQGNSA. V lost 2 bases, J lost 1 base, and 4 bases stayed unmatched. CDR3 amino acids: CASSLIGGRNTGELFF. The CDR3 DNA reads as TGTGCCAGCAGCTTAATCGGCGGGAGGAACACCGGGGAGCTGTTTTTT.

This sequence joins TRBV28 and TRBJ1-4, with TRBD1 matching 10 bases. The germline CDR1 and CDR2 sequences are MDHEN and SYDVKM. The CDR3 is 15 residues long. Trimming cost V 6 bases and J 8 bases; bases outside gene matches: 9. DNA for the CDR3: TGTGCCAGCAGCTCTCCGGGACAGGGGAGGGAAAAACTGTTTTTT. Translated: CASSSPGQGREKLFF.

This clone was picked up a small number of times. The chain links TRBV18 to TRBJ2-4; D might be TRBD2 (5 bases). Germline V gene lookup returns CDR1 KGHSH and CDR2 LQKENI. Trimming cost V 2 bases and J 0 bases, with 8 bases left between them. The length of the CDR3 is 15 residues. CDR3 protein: CASSPDGLAKNIQYF. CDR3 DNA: TGTGCCAGCTCACCAGACGGACTAGCCAAAAACATTCAGTACTTC.

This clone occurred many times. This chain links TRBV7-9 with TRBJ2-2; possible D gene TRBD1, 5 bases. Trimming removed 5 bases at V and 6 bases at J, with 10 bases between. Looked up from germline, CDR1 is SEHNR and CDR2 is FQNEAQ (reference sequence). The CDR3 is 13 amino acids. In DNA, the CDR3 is TGTGCCAGCAGCGCTCAGGGTCCCGGGGAGCTGTTTTTT. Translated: CASSAQGPGELFF.

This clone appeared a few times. CDR3 DNA: TGTGCCAGCAGTTCTCCGGAGGGGGCCAATGAGCAGTTCTTC. This translates into CASSSPEGANEQFF. The J gene is TRBJ2-1, the V gene TRBV6-6; tentatively, D is TRBD1 (7 bases). V gave up 4 bases and J gave up 6 bases, with 13 bases separating them. The CDR3 runs 14 residues. CDR1 is MNHNY and CDR2 is SVGAGI in the germline V gene (reference sequence).

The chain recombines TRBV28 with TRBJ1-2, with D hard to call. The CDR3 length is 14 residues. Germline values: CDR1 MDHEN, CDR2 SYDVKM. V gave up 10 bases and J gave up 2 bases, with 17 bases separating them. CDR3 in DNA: TGTGCCACTAGTCCATTTGGGAGCAACTATGGCTACACCTTC. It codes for CATSPFGSNYGYTF.

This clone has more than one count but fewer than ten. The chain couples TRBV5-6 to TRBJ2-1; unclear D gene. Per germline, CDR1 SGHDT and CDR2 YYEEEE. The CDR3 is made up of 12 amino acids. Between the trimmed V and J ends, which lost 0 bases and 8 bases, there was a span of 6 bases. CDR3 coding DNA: TGTGCCAGCAGCTTGGGAGACTATGAGCAGTTCTTC. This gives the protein CASSLGDYEQFF. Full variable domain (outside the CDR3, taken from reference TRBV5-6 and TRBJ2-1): DAGVTQSPTHLIKTRGQQVTLRCSPKSGHDTVSWYQQALGQGPQFIFQYYEEEERQRGNFPDRFSGHQFPNYSSELNVNALLLGDSALYLCASSLGDYEQFFGPGTRLTVL.

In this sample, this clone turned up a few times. The chain's CDR3 is CAIGGEASSYEQYF. The CDR3 nucleotides are TGTGCCATCGGGGGGGAGGCCAGCTCCTACGAGCAGTACTTC. The chain is built from TRBV10-3 and TRBJ2-7, with 7 bases fitting TRBD2. V lost 8 bases, J lost 0 bases, and 7 bases stayed unmatched. The germline gives CDR1 ENHRY, CDR2 SYGVKD. There are 14 residues in the CDR3.

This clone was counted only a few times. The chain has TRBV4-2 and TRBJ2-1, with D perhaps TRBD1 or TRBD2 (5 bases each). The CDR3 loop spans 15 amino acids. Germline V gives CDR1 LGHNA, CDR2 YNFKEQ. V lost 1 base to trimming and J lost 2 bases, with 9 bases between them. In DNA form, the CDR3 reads TGTGCCAGCAGCCAAGTTGGGGGAGCCTACAATGAGCAGTTCTTC. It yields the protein CASSQVGGAYNEQFF.

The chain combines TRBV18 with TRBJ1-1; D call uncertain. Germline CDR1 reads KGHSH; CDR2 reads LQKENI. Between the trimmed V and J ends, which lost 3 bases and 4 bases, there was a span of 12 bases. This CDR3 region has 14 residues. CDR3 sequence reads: CASSPPPRGTEAFF. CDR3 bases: TGTGCCAGCTCACCTCCCCCCCGCGGCACTGAAGCTTTCTTT. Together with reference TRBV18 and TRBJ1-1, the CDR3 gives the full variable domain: NAGVMQNPRHLVRRRGQEARLRCSPMKGHSHVYWYRQLPEEGLKFMVYLQKENIIDESGMPKERFSAEFPKEGPSILRIQQVVRGDSAAYFCASSPPPRGTEAFFGQGTRLTVV.

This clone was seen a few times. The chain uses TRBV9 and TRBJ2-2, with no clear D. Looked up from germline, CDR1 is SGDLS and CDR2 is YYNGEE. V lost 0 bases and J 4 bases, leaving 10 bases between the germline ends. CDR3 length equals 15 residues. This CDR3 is CASSVGLSFTGELFF. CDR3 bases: TGTGCCAGCAGCGTAGGTCTTAGCTTCACCGGGGAGCTGTTTTTT.

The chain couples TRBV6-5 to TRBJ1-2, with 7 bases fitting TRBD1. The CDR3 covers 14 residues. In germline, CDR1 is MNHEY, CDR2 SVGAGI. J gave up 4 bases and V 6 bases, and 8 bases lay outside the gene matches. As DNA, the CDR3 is TGTGCCAGCAGGACCGGGACAGACCTCTATGGCTACACCTTC. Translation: CASRTGTDLYGYTF.

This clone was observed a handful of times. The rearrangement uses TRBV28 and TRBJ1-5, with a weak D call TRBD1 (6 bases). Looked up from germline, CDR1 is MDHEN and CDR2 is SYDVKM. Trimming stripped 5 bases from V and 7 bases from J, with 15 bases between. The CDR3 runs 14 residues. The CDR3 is CASSRGGADQPQHF. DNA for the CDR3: TGTGCCAGCAGTAGGGGGGGCGCGGACCAGCCCCAGCATTTT.

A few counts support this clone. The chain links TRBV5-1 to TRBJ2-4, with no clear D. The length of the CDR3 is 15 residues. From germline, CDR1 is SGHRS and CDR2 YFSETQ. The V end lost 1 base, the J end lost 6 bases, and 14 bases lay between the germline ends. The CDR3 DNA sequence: TGCGCCAGCAGCTTGTCTTGGGGTGTTTCAAACATTCAGTACTTC. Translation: CASSLSWGVSNIQYF.

The DNA for the CDR3 is TGTGCCAGCAGCCAAGCCGGGACTAGCCTATGGAATGAGCAGTTCTTC. This sequence encodes CASSQAGTSLWNEQFF. This chain links TRBV4-2 with TRBJ2-1; 9 nucleotides align to TRBD2. This CDR3 is built from 16 residues. The V gene's germline CDR1 is LGHNA and CDR2 YNFKEQ. Trimming cost V 1 base and J 7 bases; bases outside gene matches: 8.

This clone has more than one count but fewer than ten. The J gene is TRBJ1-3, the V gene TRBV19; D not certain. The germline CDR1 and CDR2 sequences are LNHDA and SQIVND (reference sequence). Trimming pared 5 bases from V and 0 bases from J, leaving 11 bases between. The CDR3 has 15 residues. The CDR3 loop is CASSSRQFSGNTIYF. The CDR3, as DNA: TGTGCCAGTAGTTCCCGGCAGTTCTCTGGAAACACCATATATTTT.